This TCR beta chain came from a study of blood T cell repertoires in COVID-19 (TCRdb year 2020). Turning to the overall study: Samples from collaborators originated in the United States, Italy and Spain and spanned both the acute and convalescent phases of COVID-19. The prospective study material was composed of cDNA or gDNA derived from T cells, B-cell-depleted T cells, or PBMCs. The dataset comprised deeply sampled blood TCRbeta repertoires from subjects exposed to, actively infected with, or recovered from COVID-19. The repertoires were released in a freely available public database meant as a resource for research on the immune response to SARS-CoV-2. Samples were obtained from the ongoing ImmuneRACE study (first 160 participants) and from some 1,200 subjects provided by 6 global collaborators. The sample metadata nearly always contained a de-identified subject ID, COVID-19 status, age in years and sex. Where available, HLA class I and class II types were taken from metadata supplied by the sample provider and were not determined by assay-based typing.

As to this clone: What this receptor recognizes is not known. Base qualities were left out, and no much larger clone turns up one base away.

What the research found in general, with its limitations: Clinical and demographic metadata were provided uncurated, with the amount varying by source and participant.

Whole blood was collected in K2EDTA tubes by collaborating institutions according to the institutions' own protocols. Collaborator samples were shipped for TCRbeta analysis as frozen whole blood, isolated PBMCs, or DNA extracted from either sample type. A distance of 7 bases separates the germline ends of V and J, which lose 3 bases and 1 base respectively. Reading from cysteine to phenylalanine, the CDR3 counts 13 amino acids. The kept DNA is CDR3 alone, 39 bases in frame from the first base. The CDR1 and CDR2 encoded by the germline V gene are SGHRS and YFSETQ. TCRbeta CDR3 regions were amplified from genomic DNA using the immunoSEQ Assay, a bias-controlled multiplex PCR. As for the original processing: The number of nucleated cells in each sample was estimated by amplification of reference gene primers within the assay. To quantify the absolute abundance of each unique TCRbeta CDR3 rearrangement, sequence reads were collapsed and filtered. For each sample, productive Simpson clonality was calculated as the square root of Simpson's diversity index over productive rearrangements. TCRdb took over this immuneACCESS table, retaining in-frame rearrangements with V and J assigned. Such tables are incomplete; in checked studies, under half of the missing clones stem from an unresolved V gene, and the remainder is unexplained. V and J calls and clone size are copied from that table; D and trimming were computed from the DNA. The sample contains about 160,000 clones, 70% to 85% of them found a single time. The ten largest clonotypes hold around a fifth of the sample.

This receptor was obtained from a woman older than 75 with acute or convalescent COVID-19. Source material: peripheral blood. The sequence is built from TRBV5-1 and TRBJ1-1; a tentative D call is TRBD1 (5 bases match). The DNA sequence reads TGCGCCAGCAGCTACGGACAGAACACTGAAGCTTTCTTT. This translates into CASSYGQNTEAFF.